This T cell receptor beta chain was recovered during a study of blood T cells in healthy people across ages. Study background: For every two T cells, template switching captured about one barcoded beta molecule. Study-level points and caveats: Measured against age, TCR beta diversity per million T cells decreased in a roughly linear manner.

The draw of peripheral blood yielded around 10 milliliters from each donor. Using a J-beta primer mix together with a sample-barcoded 5' primer, a second PCR was run for about 6 to 11 cycles. Using its own MiXCR run on the 5' RACE reads, TCRdb lists one record per CDR3 protein. Counted here are 800,000 to 1,000,000 distinct CDR3 sequences, around 48% occurring once; the ten biggest clones make up roughly 12%. Trimming took 6 bases from V and 1 from J, leaving 16 bases between them. The CDR3 has 15 amino acids. Worth noting for this clonotype: Its antigen is unknown.

The specimen was blood. This sequence originates from a man aged 25-40 years in good health. The chain is built from TRBV12-3 or TRBV12-4 and TRBJ2-7; a weak D match, TRBD1 (6 bases). Written as DNA, the CDR3 is TGTGCCAGCAGCAAGAGACAGGTTGAGTCCTACGAGCAGTACTTC. Its protein product is CASSKRQVESYEQYF.